This T cell receptor (beta chain) was identified in a study of blood T cells in healthy people across ages. Looking at the study overall: Per two T cells, template switching captured roughly one barcoded beta molecule. The study, taken as a whole, reports: Measured against age, TCR beta diversity per million T cells decreased in a roughly linear manner.

To note about this clonotype: Its antigen is still unknown. Compared with germline, one end of the junction differs, possibly owing to a read error.

CDR1 and CDR2 (germline): SSHAT, FNYEAQ (reference sequence). This CDR3 has 14 residues. A second PCR, run for about 7 to 12 cycles, used a sample-barcoded 5' primer plus a J-beta primer mix. All cDNA molecules were each tagged by a template-switch adaptor with 12 random nucleotides. One entry per CDR3 protein results from TCRdb running MiXCR on the 5' RACE reads. The table has roughly 900,000 distinct CDR3 sequences, around 48% seen once; the top ten hold about an eighth. The TCR originated in a man aged 30-40 years in good health. The chain employs TRBV7-7 and TRBJ2-3; TRBD2 might be the D (5 bases). Material for sequencing was blood. The DNA for the CDR3 is TGTGCTAGCAGCTTAGCGACACTAGGAGATACGCAGTATTTT. Translating gives CASSLATLGDTQYF.